Listed here are 18 T cell receptor beta chains from one sample, sequenced in a study of tumor-infiltrating lymphocytes in glioblastoma multiforme. Multiple V-beta primers and a C-beta primer amplified TCRB from RNA. TCRdb reanalysed the multiplex PCR reads using MiXCR and keeps one entry per CDR3 protein. The profile shows about 15,000 distinct CDR3 sequences, 65% to 80% of them singletons. Sequencing was done on a sample of brain tumor tissue. These receptors came from a male donor with glioblastoma.

This clonotype was recorded a few times. The chain joins TRBV20-1 to TRBJ2-7; 13 nucleotides agree with TRBD2. After removal of 3 bases from V and 6 bases from J, the junction contained 8 bases not matched to a gene. The CDR3 has 15 amino acids. Germline CDR1 DFQATT, CDR2 SNEGSKA (reference sequence). The CDR3 coding sequence is TGCAGTGCTAGCGGGCCCGGGACTAGCGGGACCGAGCAGTACTTC. This gives the protein CSASGPGTSGTEQYF.

A few counts support this clonotype. This may be a read error, as it is one base from a much larger clone. This chain links TRBV21-1 with TRBJ2-5; TRBD1 is the table's D call and was not checked against the DNA. TRBV21-1 is a documented pseudogene. There are 13 residues in the CDR3. The CDR3 DNA is TGTGCCAGCTTTTTCACGGGGCGAGAGACCCAGTACTTC. This sequence encodes CASFFTGRETQYF.

The chain uses TRBV20-1 and TRBJ2-1; D is undetermined. Germline V gives CDR1 DFQATT, CDR2 SNEGSKA (reference sequence). Trimming cost V 0 bases and J 2 bases, with 14 bases left between them. CDR3 size: 16 residues. The CDR3 sequence: CSARDTNGSPYNEQFF. The CDR3 nucleotides read TGCAGTGCTAGAGATACTAATGGATCCCCCTACAATGAGCAGTTCTTC.

In its sample, this clonotype was seen once. This chain connects TRBV30 to TRBJ2-1; a possible D gene is TRBD2 (5 bases). The germline V and J ends were trimmed by 2 bases and 5 bases, with 16 bases remaining between them. This CDR3 is 15 amino acids long. Germline V gives CDR1 GTSNPN, CDR2 SVGIG (reference sequence). The CDR3 coding sequence is TGTGCCTGGAGTCTGAAGGACTTCATAGACAATGAGCAGTTCTTC. Its protein is CAWSLKDFIDNEQFF.

The V gene is TRBV6-1, the J gene TRBJ2-7; TRBD1 aligns across 10 bases. This CDR3 is built from 15 residues. Germline trimming cut 6 bases from V and 1 base from J; bases unmatched to any gene: 6. CDR1 and CDR2 from the germline V gene are MNHNS and SASEGT. CDR3 DNA sequence: TGTGCCAGCAGATTGGACAGGGGGATATCCTACGAGCAGTACTTC. Translated: CASRLDRGISYEQYF.

In its sample, this clonotype was seen a few times. V is TRBV10-2 and J is TRBJ1-2, with D hard to call. CDR3 length equals 11 residues. Per germline, CDR1 WSHSY and CDR2 SAAADI. The V end lost 3 bases, the J end lost 6 bases, and 5 bases lay between the germline ends. The CDR3 sequence: CASSEGNGYTF. CDR3 sequence (DNA): TGCGCCAGCAGTGAAGGGAATGGCTACACCTTC.

This clonotype was observed a few times. The chain carries TRBV4-1 and TRBJ2-5; D is unresolved. V was cut by 4 bases and J by 2 bases, with 14 bases left in between. This CDR3 is 15 amino acids long. CDR1 is MGHRA and CDR2 is YSYEKL in the germline V gene. CDR3: CASSLTSATQETQYF. CDR3 bases: TGCGCCAGCAGCCTCACCTCCGCAACTCAAGAGACCCAGTACTTC.

With respect to this clonotype: One end of the junction varies from germline; a read error may be responsible. The chain carries TRBV7-9 and TRBJ2-7; 7 bases map to TRBD1. This CDR3 region has 13 residues. The germline V gene encodes CDR1 SEHNR and CDR2 FQNEAQ (reference sequence). DNA for the CDR3: TGTGTCAGCCTAGGGGGCGAATCCTACGAGCAGTACTTC. Protein sequence: CVSLGGESYEQYF.

V gene TRBV10-1 combines with J gene TRBJ2-3, with D perhaps given as TRBD1 or TRBD2 (5 bases each). Trimming shortened V by 2 bases and J by 3 bases, and 12 bases separated the two germline ends. This CDR3 contains 15 residues. Germline assignment: CDR1 WNHNN and CDR2 SYGVQD (reference sequence). Written as DNA, the CDR3 is TGCGCCAGCAGTGAGGGGGACGACTGGACAGATACGCAGTATTTT. Translating gives CASSEGDDWTDTQYF.

A remark on this clonotype: One end of the junction is discordant with germline, which a read error may explain. CDR3 bases: TGTACCAGCAGCCCCTCTGCCCTAGTTACACACTACGAGCAGTACTTC. Its protein product is CTSSPSALVTHYEQYF. The V gene is TRBV11-1, the J gene TRBJ2-7, with D uncertain. In germline, CDR1 is SGHAT, CDR2 FQDESV (reference sequence). This CDR3 has 16 residues.

This clonotype has just one count. V usage is TRBV11-2 and J usage is TRBJ2-1; a weak D match, TRBD1 (7 bases). This CDR3 has 16 residues. Trimming took 2 bases from V and 5 from J, leaving 16 bases between them. CDR1 is SGHAT, CDR2 FQNNGV, per germline. CDR3 amino acids: CASSLQGDLVHNEQFF. The CDR3 nucleotides read TGTGCCAGCAGCTTACAGGGGGACTTGGTACACAATGAGCAGTTCTTC.

A remark on this clonotype: This may be a read error: a much more frequent sequence differs by one nucleotide. The chain links TRBV29-1 to TRBJ2-7; D possibly uses TRBD1 or TRBD2 (6 bases each). Deletions cut 7 bases from V and 7 bases from J, with 23 bases between. The CDR3 is 14 residues long. Germline CDR1 is SQVTM and CDR2 is ANQGSEA. The CDR3 DNA reads TGCAGCGCCCGCCGGACAGCGGGCTTGGGGGAGCAGTACTTC. This gives the protein CSARRTAGLGEQYF.

CDR3 residues: CASSIIGSYNEQFF. The DNA of the CDR3 is TGTGCCAGTAGTATTATTGGCAGTTACAATGAGCAGTTCTTC. The V and J genes are TRBV19 and TRBJ2-1; D not resolved. There are 14 residues in the CDR3. V lost 3 bases and J lost 4, with 10 bases in between. CDR1 is LNHDA, CDR2 SQIVND, per germline (reference sequence).

On this clonotype: One junction end does not reproduce the germline sequence, and a read error may be involved. This sequence joins TRBV5-5 and TRBJ2-7; 9 bases map to TRBD2. Germline values: CDR1 SGHKS, CDR2 YYEKEE (reference sequence). CDR3 length: 16 residues. The DNA of the CDR3 is TGTGCCAGCAGATTGGAATGGAGCGGGAGGAGTAACGAGCAGTACTTC. Translated, it gives CASRLEWSGRSNEQYF. Filled out from reference TRBV5-5 and TRBJ2-7, the complete variable domain reads DAGVTQSPTHLIKTRGQQVTLRCSPISGHKSVSWYQQVLGQGPQFIFQYYEKEERGRGNFPDRFSARQFPNYSSELNVNALLLGDSALYLCASRLEWSGRSNEQYFGPGTRLTVT.

This chain connects TRBV6-1 to TRBJ2-4; TRBD2 matches 11 bases. After removal of 8 bases from V and 7 bases from J, the junction contained 7 bases not matched to a gene. The germline V gene has CDR1 MNHNS and CDR2 SASEGT. CDR3 length: 14 amino acids. The CDR3 spells CASGLGLAENIQYF. The CDR3 nucleotides are TGTGCCAGCGGACTGGGACTAGCGGAGAACATTCAGTACTTC.

J is TRBJ2-2 and V is TRBV11-2; TRBD1 matches 7 bases. There are 14 residues in the CDR3. The V segment lost 10 bases and the J segment 3 bases; nucleotides outside the gene matches: 8. Germline V gene lookup returns CDR1 SGHAT and CDR2 FQNNGV. CDR3 nucleotide sequence: TGTGCCATCTTAGTACAGGGGCACACCGGGGAGCTGTTTTTT. This codes for CAILVQGHTGELFF.

This clonotype was detected many times. V and J are TRBV20-1 and TRBJ1-6, with 8 bases fitting TRBD1. Germline trimming cut 6 bases from V and 8 bases from J; bases unmatched to any gene: 15. The CDR3 contains 16 residues. Germline CDR1 reads DFQATT; CDR2 reads SNEGSKA (reference sequence). Here the CDR3 reads CSANARMDRADSPLHF. CDR3 DNA sequence: TGCAGTGCCAATGCCCGAATGGACAGGGCGGATTCACCCCTCCACTTT.

Comments on this clonotype: One end of the junction is discordant with germline, which a read error may explain. The rearrangement uses TRBV29-1 and TRBJ1-2; D unclear. Germline V lookup: CDR1 SQVTM, CDR2 ANQGSEA. The CDR3 loop spans 10 amino acids. The CDR3 bases are TGCAACGTTGATCCCTATGGCTACACCTTC. This codes for CNVDPYGYTF.